This T cell receptor beta chain was obtained from a study of cytomegalovirus exposure and HLA in healthy donors. Regarding the study as a whole: An observed cluster of highly shared sequence variants was recorded as a likely sequencing artifact. A later analysis found that most CMV-associated TCR beta chains appeared HLA-restricted. It has been reported that TCR beta sequences accurately predicted the HLA-A and HLA-B alleles of most subjects.

The CDR3 covers 14 residues. The germline gives CDR1 SGHTA, CDR2 FQGNSA. Trimming pared 4 bases from V and 1 base from J, leaving 8 bases between. On this clone: Its cognate antigen is unknown.

With 60 Vbeta and 13 Jbeta primers, the PCR was carried out. As originally analysed: Per a later analysis, the number of unique TCR beta chains was approximately 73 million, of which some 10 million were shared. Profiling relied on immunoSEQ multiplex PCR, and the TCRdb table lists in-frame clones only, not all of them. The V and J calls and clone size are taken from that table; D and trimming were inferred from the DNA. The table has 60,000 to 80,000 clones, 70% to 80% seen once. The sequence was obtained from a girl between 5 and 17 years old in good health and CMV-seropositive. The gene calls are TRBV7-2 and TRBJ2-4; D gene unclear. Sequencing was carried out using PBMCs. The CDR3 DNA is TGTGCCAGCAGCTCCCACGGGGCCAAAAACATTCAGTACTTC. Protein: CASSSHGAKNIQYF.